This T cell receptor (beta chain) was captured in a study of shared clonotypes between healthy human individuals. The V gene's germline CDR1 is SEHNR and CDR2 FQNEAQ (reference sequence). CDR3 length: 13 residues. Trimming pared 1 base from V and 2 bases from J, leaving 6 bases between. This clone came up a few times. Assay: immunoSEQ multiplex PCR; the TCRdb copy retains only in-frame clones and omits some. The sample lists about half a million clones, 79% occurring once. The rearrangement links TRBV7-9 to TRBJ2-7; D perhaps matches TRBD1 (6 bases). Sequencing was performed on PBMCs. This clonotype was obtained from a woman in her thirties or forties in good health. Some clones in this sample may be carry-over from other donors' samples. The CDR3: CASSLGDTYEQYF. CDR3 bases: TGTGCCAGCAGCTTAGGGGACACCTACGAGCAGTACTTC.